The sequence of this TCR beta chain was determined in a study of shared T cell receptors in the human thymus. Trimming at V came to 4 bases and at J to 6 bases, leaving 9 bases not matched to a gene. Germline CDR1 reads PRHDT; CDR2 reads FYEKMQ (reference sequence). The CDR3 runs to 16 residues. Sequencing used immunoSEQ multiplex PCR; TCRdb keeps in-frame clones, though not all of them. The sample holds over 65,000 clones, around 96% seen once. The receptor comes from a human donor. The sequenced sample was thymocytes. The rearrangement links TRBV13 to TRBJ2-1; 10 nucleotides agree with TRBD2. CDR3 region: CASSSLLAGRRNEQFF. For the CDR3, the DNA is TGTGCCAGCAGCTCCCTACTAGCGGGGCGCCGCAATGAGCAGTTCTTC.